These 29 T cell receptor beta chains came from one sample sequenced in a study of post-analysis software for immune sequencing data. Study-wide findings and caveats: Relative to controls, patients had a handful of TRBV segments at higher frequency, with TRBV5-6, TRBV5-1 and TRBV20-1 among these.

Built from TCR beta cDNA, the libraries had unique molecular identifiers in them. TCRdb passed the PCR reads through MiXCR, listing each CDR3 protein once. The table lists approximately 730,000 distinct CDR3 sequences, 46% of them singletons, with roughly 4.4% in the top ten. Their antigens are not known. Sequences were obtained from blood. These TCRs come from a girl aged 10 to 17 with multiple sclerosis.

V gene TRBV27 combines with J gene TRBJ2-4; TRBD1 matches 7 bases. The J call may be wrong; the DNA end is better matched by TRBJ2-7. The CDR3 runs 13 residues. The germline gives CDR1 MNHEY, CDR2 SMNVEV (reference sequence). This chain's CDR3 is CASSIGTDYEQYF. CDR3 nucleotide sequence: TGTGCCAGCAGTATCGGGACAGACTACGAGCAGTACTTC.

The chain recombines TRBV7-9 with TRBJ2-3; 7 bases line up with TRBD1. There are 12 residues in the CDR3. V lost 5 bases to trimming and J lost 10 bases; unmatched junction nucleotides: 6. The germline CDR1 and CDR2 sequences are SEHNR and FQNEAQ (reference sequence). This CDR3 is CASSPPGTAQYF. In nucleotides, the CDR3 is TGTGCCAGCAGCCCCCCCGGGACAGCGCAGTATTTT.

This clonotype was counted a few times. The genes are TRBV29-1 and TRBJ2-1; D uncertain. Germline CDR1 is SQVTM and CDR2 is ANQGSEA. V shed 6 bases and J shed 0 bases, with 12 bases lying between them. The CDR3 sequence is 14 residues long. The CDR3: CSVTTANSYNEQFF. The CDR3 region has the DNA TGCAGCGTCACCACTGCGAACTCCTACAATGAGCAGTTCTTC.

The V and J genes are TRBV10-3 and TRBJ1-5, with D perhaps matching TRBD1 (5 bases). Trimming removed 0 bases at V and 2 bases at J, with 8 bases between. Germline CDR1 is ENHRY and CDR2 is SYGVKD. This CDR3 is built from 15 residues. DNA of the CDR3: TGTGCCATCAGTGAGTCTTGGGACGGCAATCAGCCCCAGCATTTT. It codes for CAISESWDGNQPQHF.

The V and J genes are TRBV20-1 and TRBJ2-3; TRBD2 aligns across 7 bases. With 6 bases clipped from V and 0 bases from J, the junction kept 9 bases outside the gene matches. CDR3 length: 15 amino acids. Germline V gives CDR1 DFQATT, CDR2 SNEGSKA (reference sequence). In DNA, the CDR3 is TGCAGTGCCAGCCAGGGTAGCGGGAGCACAGATACGCAGTATTTT. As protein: CSASQGSGSTDTQYF.

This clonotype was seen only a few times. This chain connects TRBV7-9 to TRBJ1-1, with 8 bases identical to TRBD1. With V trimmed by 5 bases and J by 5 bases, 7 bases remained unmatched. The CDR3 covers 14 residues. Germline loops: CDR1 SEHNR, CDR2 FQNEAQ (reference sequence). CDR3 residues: CASSPRQGLTEAFF. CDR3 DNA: TGTGCCAGCAGCCCCCGACAGGGGTTGACTGAAGCTTTCTTT. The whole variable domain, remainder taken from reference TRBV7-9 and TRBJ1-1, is DTGVSQNPRHKITKRGQNVTFRCDPISEHNRLYWYRQTLGQGPEFLTYFQNEAQLEKSRLLSDRFSAERPKGSFSTLEIQRTEQGDSAMYLCASSPRQGLTEAFFGQGTRLTVV.

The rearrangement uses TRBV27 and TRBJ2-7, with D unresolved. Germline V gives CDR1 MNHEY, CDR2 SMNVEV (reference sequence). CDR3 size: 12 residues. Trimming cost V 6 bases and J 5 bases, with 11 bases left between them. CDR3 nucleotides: TGTGCCAGCAGGTCCGAGATTAACGAGCAGTACTTC. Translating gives CASRSEINEQYF.

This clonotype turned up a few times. The CDR3 nucleotides read TGCAGCGTTGTTAGCCAGGGCAATGAGCAGTTCTTC. Residues: CSVVSQGNEQFF. The rearrangement uses TRBV29-1 and TRBJ2-1, with D possibly TRBD1 on 5 matching bases. Per the germline V gene, CDR1 is SQVTM and CDR2 is ANQGSEA. Between the trimmed V and J ends, which lost 4 bases and 6 bases, there was a span of 10 bases. The CDR3 is made up of 12 amino acids.

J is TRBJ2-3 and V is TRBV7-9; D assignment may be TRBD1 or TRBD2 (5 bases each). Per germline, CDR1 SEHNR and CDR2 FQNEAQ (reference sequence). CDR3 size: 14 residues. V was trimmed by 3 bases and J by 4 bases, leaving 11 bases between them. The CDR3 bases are TGTGCCAGCAGCTTCGTCGAGGGGTCAGATACGCAGTATTTT. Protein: CASSFVEGSDTQYF.

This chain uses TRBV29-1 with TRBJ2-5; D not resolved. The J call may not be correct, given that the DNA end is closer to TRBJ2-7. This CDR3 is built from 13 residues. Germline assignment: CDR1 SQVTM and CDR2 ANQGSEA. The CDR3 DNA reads TGCAGCGTAAGCCAGCTTACTACCTACGAGCAGTACTTC. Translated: CSVSQLTTYEQYF.

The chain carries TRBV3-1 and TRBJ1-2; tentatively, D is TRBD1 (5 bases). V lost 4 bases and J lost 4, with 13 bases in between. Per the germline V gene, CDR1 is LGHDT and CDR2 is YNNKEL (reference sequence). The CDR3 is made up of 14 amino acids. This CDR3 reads CASSPGTGIYGYTF. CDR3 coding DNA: TGTGCCAGCAGCCCCGGGACGGGAATCTATGGCTACACCTTC.

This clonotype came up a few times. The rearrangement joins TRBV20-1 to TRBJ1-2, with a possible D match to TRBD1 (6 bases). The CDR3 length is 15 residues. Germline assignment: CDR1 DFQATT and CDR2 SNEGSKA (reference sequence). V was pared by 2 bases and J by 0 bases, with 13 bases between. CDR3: CSARTGLGANYGYTF. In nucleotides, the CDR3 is TGCAGTGCTAGAACAGGGTTAGGAGCTAACTATGGCTACACCTTC.

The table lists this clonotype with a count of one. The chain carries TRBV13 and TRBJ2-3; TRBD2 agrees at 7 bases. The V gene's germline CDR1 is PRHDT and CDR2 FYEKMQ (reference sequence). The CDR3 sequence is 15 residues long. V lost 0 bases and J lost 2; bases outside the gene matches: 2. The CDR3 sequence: CASSLGGTNTDTQYF. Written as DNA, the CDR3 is TGTGCCAGCAGCTTAGGGGGGACTAACACAGATACGCAGTATTTT.

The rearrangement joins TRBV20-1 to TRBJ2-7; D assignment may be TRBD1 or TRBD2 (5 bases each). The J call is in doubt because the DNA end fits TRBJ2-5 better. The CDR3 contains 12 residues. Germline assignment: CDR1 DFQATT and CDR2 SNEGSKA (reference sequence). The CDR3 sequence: CSVSQEDETQYF. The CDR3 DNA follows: TGCAGTGTCTCACAGGAGGACGAGACCCAGTACTTC.

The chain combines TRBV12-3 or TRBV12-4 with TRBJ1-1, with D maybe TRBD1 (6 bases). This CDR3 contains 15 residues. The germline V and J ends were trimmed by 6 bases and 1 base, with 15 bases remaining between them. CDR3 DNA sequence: TGTGCCAGCAGCGGGGGAGGACAGCGGAACACTGAAGCTTTCTTT. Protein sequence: CASSGGGQRNTEAFF.

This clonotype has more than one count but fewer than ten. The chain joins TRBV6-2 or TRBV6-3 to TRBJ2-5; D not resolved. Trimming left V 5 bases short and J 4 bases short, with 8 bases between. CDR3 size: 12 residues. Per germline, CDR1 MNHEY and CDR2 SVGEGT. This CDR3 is CASSDPIETQYF. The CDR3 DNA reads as TGTGCCAGCAGTGACCCGATAGAGACCCAGTACTTC.

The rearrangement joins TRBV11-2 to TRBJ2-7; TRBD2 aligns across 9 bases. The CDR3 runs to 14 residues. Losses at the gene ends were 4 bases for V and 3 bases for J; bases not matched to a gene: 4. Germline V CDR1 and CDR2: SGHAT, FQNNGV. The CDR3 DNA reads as TGTGCCAGCAGCTGGGCTAGCGGGATCTACGAGCAGTACTTC. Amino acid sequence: CASSWASGIYEQYF.

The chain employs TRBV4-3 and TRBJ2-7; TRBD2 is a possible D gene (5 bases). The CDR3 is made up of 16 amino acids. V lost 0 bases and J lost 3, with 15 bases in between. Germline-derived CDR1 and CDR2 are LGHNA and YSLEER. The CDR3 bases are TGCGCCAGCAGCCAAGATAGGGCAGCGGCGGTCTACGAGCAGTACTTC. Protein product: CASSQDRAAAVYEQYF.

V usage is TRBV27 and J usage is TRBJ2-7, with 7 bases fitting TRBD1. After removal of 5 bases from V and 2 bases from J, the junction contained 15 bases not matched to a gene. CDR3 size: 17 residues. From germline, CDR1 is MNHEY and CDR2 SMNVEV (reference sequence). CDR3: CASSLTLRQGRTYEQYF. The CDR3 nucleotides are TGTGCCAGCAGTCTAACCCTCCGACAGGGTCGGACCTACGAGCAGTACTTC.

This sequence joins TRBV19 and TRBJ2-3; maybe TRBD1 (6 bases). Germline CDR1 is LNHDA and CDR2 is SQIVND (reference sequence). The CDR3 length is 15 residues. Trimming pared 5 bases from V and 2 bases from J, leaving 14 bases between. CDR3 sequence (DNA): TGTGCCAGTAGTTCGGAGACAGGACTCACAGATACGCAGTATTTT. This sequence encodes CASSSETGLTDTQYF.

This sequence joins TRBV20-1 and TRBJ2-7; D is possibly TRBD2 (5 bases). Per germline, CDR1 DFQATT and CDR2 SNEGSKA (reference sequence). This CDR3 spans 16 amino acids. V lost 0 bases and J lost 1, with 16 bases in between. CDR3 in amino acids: CSARDGGGSGSYEQYF. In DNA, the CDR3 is TGCAGTGCTAGAGACGGAGGCGGATCGGGGTCCTACGAGCAGTACTTC.

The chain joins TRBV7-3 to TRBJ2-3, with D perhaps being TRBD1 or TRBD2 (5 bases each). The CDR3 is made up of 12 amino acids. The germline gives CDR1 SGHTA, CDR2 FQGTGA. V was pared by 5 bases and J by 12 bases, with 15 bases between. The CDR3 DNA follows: TGTGCCAGCAGCCCATCGGGACCCCCCCAGTATTTT. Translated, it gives CASSPSGPPQYF.

CDR3 sequence: CASSLTGLADNEQFF. The DNA for the CDR3 is TGTGCCAGCAGCCTAACGGGACTAGCGGACAATGAGCAGTTCTTC. The chain joins TRBV28 to TRBJ2-1; 11 bases line up with TRBD2. The CDR3 has 15 amino acids. With 6 bases clipped from V and 5 bases from J, the junction kept 6 bases outside the gene matches. The germline V gene encodes CDR1 MDHEN and CDR2 SYDVKM.

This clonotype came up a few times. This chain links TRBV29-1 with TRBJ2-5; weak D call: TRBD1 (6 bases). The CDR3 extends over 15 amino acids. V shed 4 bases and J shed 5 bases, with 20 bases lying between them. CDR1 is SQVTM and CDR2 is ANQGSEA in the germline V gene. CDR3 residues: CSVGAAGDPRETQYF. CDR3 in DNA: TGCAGCGTTGGCGCTGCAGGGGATCCTCGGGAGACCCAGTACTTC.

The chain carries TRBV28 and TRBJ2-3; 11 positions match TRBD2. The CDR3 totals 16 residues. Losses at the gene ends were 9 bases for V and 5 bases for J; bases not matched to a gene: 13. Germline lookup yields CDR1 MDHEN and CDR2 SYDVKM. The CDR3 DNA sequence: TGTGCCAGTAAGTCCCCCACTAGCGGGAGAGGAGATACGCAGTATTTT. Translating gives CASKSPTSGRGDTQYF.

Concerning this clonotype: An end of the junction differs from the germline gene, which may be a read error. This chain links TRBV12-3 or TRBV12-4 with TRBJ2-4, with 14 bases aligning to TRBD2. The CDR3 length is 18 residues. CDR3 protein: CVSSQPGLAGVAKNIQYF. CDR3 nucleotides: TGTGTCAGCAGTCAACCGGGACTAGCGGGAGTAGCCAAAAACATTCAGTACTTC.

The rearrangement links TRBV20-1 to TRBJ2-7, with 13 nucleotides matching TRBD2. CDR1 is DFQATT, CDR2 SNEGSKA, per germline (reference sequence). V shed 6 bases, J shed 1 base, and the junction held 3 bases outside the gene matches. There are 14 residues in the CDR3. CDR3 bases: TGCAGTGCGGGGGGACTAGCGGGATCCTACGAGCAGTACTTC. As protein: CSAGGLAGSYEQYF.

This CDR3 is CSASPGGWNTEAFF. The CDR3 DNA reads as TGCAGTGCTAGCCCAGGGGGCTGGAACACTGAAGCTTTCTTT. The V call is TRBV20-1, the J call TRBJ1-1; 8 bases match TRBD1. The germline V gene encodes CDR1 DFQATT and CDR2 SNEGSKA (reference sequence). This CDR3 is built from 14 residues. Germline trimming cut 3 bases from V and 1 base from J; bases unmatched to any gene: 4.

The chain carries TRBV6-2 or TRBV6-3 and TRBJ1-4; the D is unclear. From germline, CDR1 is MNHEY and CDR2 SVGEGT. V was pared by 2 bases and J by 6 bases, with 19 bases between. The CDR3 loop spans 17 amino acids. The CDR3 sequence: CASSYLISGRPDEKLFF. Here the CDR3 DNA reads TGTGCCAGCAGTTACCTCATATCCGGGAGGCCAGATGAAAAACTGTTTTTT.